Listed below are T cell receptor beta chains from one sample, sequenced in a study of T cell repertoires in cytomegalovirus infection. Their cognate antigens are unknown. TCRdb independently ran MiXCR on the reads; one entry per CDR3 protein. The sample yields about 220,000 distinct CDR3 sequences, 30% to 45% seen once. Sequenced here: CD8+ T cells from cultured PBMCs, sampled from culture after CMV antigen stimulation. The source of these receptors is a human donor in good health (CMV status not recorded). Some clones in this sample may be carry-over from other donors' samples. CDR3s include the opening cysteine and the closing phenylalanine or tryptophan. The D gene is left open where the match is weak. Only part of the rows carry a size: once, few, many, or a class if the clone is expanded.

d_call clone_size j_call v_call cdr3_aa cdr3_nt
NA NA TRBJ2-2 TRBV19 CASSIGLHTGELFF TGTGCCAGTAGTATAGGCCTACACACCGGGGAGCTGTTTTTT
TRBD1 NA TRBJ2-7 TRBV4-2 CASSQDGQGEYEQYF TGTGCCAGCAGCCAAGACGGGCAGGGGGAGTACGAGCAGTACTTC
NA few TRBJ1-5 TRBV12-3/TRBV12-4 CASRPGQSSNQPQHF TGTGCCAGCAGACCCGGACAGTCTAGCAATCAGCCCCAGCATTTT
NA few TRBJ2-2 TRBV30 CASRTGELFF TGTGCCTCCCGTACCGGGGAGCTGTTTTTT
TRBD2 few TRBJ2-5 TRBV12-3/TRBV12-4 CASSLARASGDETQYF TGTGCCAGCAGTTTAGCGCGGGCTAGCGGGGATGAGACCCAGTACTTC
TRBD2 few TRBJ2-1 TRBV29-1 CSVLAGPTSYNEQFF TGCAGCGTCCTAGCGGGACCTACCTCCTACAATGAGCAGTTCTTC
NA NA TRBJ2-1 TRBV7-6 CASSLAPGHEQLF TGTGCGAGCAGCTTAGCTCCAGGACATGAGCAGCTCTTC
NA many TRBJ1-1 TRBV10-3 CAIRMTGEVRETEAFF TGTGCCATCAGGATGACAGGCGAGGTGAGGGAGACTGAAGCTTTCTTT
TRBD1 NA TRBJ1-5 TRBV6-5 CASSYTRQGSQPQHF TGTGCCAGCAGTTACACCCGACAGGGTTCGCAGCCCCAGCATTTT
NA many TRBJ2-3 TRBV7-2 CASSLAFRPSDTQYF TGTGCCAGCAGCTTAGCGTTCCGTCCCTCAGATACGCAGTATTTT
NA NA TRBJ1-2 TRBV27 CASSPYLQGFYGYTF TGTGCCAGCAGTCCGTACCTACAGGGATTCTATGGCTACACCTTC
TRBD2 NA TRBJ2-3 TRBV6-2/TRBV6-3 CASSSLAGGTGDTQYF TGTGCCAGCAGTTCACTGGCGGGAGGTACAGGAGATACGCAGTATTTT
TRBD1 NA TRBJ1-3 TRBV6-2/TRBV6-3 CASRDRGSSISGNTIYF TGTGCCAGCAGAGACAGGGGATCGTCCATCTCTGGAAACACCATATATTTT
NA many TRBJ2-1 TRBV7-2 CASSLYEQFF TGTGCCAGCAGCTTATATGAGCAGTTCTTC
NA NA TRBJ1-2 TRBV20-1 CSARDSTGYGYTF TGCAGTGCTAGAGACTCGACAGGATATGGCTACACCTTC
NA NA TRBJ2-7 TRBV29-1 CSVGGIGGRPYEQYF TGCAGCGTTGGAGGAATCGGCGGCCGCCCCTACGAGCAGTACTTC
NA NA TRBJ1-2 TRBV12-5 CASGPLTGQGYTF TGTGCTAGTGGCCCCTTAACAGGGCAAGGCTACACCTTC
NA NA TRBJ1-1 TRBV11-1 CASSYLEGYTEAFF TGTGCCAGCAGCTATCTGGAGGGATACACTGAAGCTTTCTTT
NA few TRBJ1-1 TRBV11-2 CASSLDVGWTEAFF TGTGCCAGCAGCTTAGATGTGGGTTGGACTGAAGCTTTCTTT
TRBD1 NA TRBJ2-5 TRBV10-3 CAISEPDRGETQYF TGTGCCATCAGTGAGCCCGACAGGGGAGAGACCCAGTACTTC
TRBD2 NA TRBJ2-5 TRBV27 CASSRRGLAGGVRPEETQYF TGTGCCAGCAGTCGCCGCGGACTAGCGGGAGGAGTAAGACCCGAAGAGACCCAGTACTTC
NA once TRBJ1-2 TRBV7-9 CASSLVGVIQNGYTF TGTGCCAGCAGCTTAGTCGGGGTTATCCAAAATGGCTACACCTTC
NA NA TRBJ2-2 TRBV12-3/TRBV12-4 CASSPRNTGELFF TGTGCCAGCAGCCCCAGGAACACCGGGGAGCTGTTTTTT
NA few TRBJ1-1 TRBV25-1 CASSPEPYRASLPMNTEAFF TGTGCCAGCAGTCCTGAGCCGTACAGGGCAAGTCTTCCCATGAACACTGAAGCTTTCTTT